This TCR beta chain was recovered during a study of blood T cells in healthy people across ages. Details on this clonotype: Its target is unknown.

Samples each yielded at least 5 micrograms of total RNA. A J-beta primer mix and a sample-barcoded 5' primer were used in a second PCR of roughly 6 to 11 cycles. The template-switch adaptor was a 5' adaptor with 12 random nucleotides. It tagged each cDNA molecule. MiXCR, run by TCRdb on the 5' RACE reads, gives a single entry per CDR3 protein. The data show 1.5 million to 2 million distinct CDR3 sequences, 40% to 55% seen once. V trimming: 7 bases; J trimming: 2 bases; junction bases outside the gene matches: 3. The CDR3 spans 12 residues. Germline V lookup: CDR1 SQVTM, CDR2 ANQGSEA. Overall study results and limits: Changes in expanded clonotypes were possibly confounded, as the CMV status of donors was unknown. Per million T cells, TCR beta diversity dropped roughly linearly as age increased.

The gene calls are TRBV29-1 and TRBJ2-5; TRBD1 matches at 8 bases. This clonotype was sampled from a woman aged 40 to 55 in good health. Sequenced input: blood. CDR3 sequence (DNA): TGCAGCGCGGGACAGGTGCAAGAGACCCAGTACTTC. Encoded protein: CSAGQVQETQYF.